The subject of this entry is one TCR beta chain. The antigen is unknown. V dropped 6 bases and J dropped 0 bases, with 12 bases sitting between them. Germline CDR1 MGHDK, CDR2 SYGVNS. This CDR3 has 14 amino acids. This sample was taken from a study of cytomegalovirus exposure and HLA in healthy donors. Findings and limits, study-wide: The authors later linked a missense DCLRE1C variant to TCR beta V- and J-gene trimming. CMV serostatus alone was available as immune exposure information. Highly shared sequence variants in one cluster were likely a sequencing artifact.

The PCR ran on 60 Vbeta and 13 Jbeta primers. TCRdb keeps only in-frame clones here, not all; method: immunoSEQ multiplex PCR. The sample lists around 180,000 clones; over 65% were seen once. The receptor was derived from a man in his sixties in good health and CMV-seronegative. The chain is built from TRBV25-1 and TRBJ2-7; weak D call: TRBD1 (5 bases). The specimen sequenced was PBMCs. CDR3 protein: CASSRQLDSYEQYF. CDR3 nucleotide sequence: TGTGCCAGCAGCCGACAGCTCGACTCCTACGAGCAGTACTTC.